Reported below is one T cell receptor (beta chain). The Seattle patients, enrolled during active infection, were followed longitudinally. In the authors' workflow: Reference gene primer amplification yielded estimated nucleated cell counts. TCRdb keeps only in-frame clones here, not all; method: immunoSEQ multiplex PCR. V and J calls and clone size are those listed in that table; D and trimming were worked out from the DNA. The data show some 160,000 clones, 80% to 90% seen once. The entry originates in a study of blood T cell repertoires in COVID-19. About the research overall: Samples came from the United States, Italy and Spain, spanning acute and convalescent COVID-19. Sources were T cells, B-cell-depleted T cells, or PBMCs; the material itself was cDNA or gDNA.

The germline gives CDR1 SGHDT, CDR2 YYEEEE. The CDR3 spans 17 residues. Between the trimmed V and J ends, which lost 6 bases and 0 bases, there was a span of 21 bases. The sequence was obtained from a woman older than 75 with COVID-19, enrolled during active disease. The sequenced material came from peripheral blood. The V call is TRBV5-6, the J call TRBJ2-5; weak D call: TRBD1 (6 bases). Here the CDR3 reads CASNKRWYGTHQETQYF. The CDR3 bases are TGTGCCAGCAACAAGAGGTGGTACGGGACACACCAAGAGACCCAGTACTTC.